This record concerns one T cell receptor beta chain sequence. The data originate from a study of control samples from healthy donors and cancer patients. With 1 base removed from V and 2 bases from J, the gap between germline ends came to 11 bases. The CDR3 is 14 residues long. Per the germline V gene, CDR1 is SQVTM and CDR2 is ANQGSEA. Repertoires were generated with immunoSEQ multiplex PCR, while TCRdb's copy carries only in-frame clones and drops some. The repertoire has some 150,000 clones, 75% to 95% of them found once; the top ten carry roughly 3.2%. The chain couples TRBV29-1 to TRBJ1-1; D may be TRBD1 (5 bases). This TCR came from a man aged 30 to 45 in good health. The sample taken for sequencing was blood. For the CDR3, the DNA is TGCAGCGTTGAAGGGGGACGGCTCAACACTGAAGCTTTCTTT. Translation: CSVEGGRLNTEAFF.